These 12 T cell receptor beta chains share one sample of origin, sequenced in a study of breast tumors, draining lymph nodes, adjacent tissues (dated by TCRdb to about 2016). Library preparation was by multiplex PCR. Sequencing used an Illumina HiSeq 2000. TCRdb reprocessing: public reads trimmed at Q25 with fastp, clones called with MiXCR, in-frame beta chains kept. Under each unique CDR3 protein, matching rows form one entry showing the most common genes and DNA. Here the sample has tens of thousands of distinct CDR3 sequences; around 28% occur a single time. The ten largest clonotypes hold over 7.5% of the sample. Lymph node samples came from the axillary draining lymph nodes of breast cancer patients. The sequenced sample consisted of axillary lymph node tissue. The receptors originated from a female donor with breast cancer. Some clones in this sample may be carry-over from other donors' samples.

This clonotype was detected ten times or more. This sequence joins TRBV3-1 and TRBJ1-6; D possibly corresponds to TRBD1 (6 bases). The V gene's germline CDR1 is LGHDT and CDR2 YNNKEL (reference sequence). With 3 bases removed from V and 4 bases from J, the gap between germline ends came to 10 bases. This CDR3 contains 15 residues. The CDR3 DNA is TGTGCCAGCAGCCAGGAGGACAGATATAATTCACCCCTCCACTTT. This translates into CASSQEDRYNSPLHF.

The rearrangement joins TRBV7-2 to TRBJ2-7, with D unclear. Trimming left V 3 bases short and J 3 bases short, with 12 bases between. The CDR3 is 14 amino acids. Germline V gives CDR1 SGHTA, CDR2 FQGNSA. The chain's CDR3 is CASSFGGANYEQYF. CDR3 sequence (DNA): TGTGCCAGCAGCTTCGGCGGAGCGAACTACGAGCAGTACTTC.

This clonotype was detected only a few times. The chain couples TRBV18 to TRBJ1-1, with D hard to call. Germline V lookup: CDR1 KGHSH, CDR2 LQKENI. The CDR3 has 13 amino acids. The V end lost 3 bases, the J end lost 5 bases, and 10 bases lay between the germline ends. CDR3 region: CASSPDGRTEAFF. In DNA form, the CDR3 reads TGTGCCAGCTCACCCGACGGGAGAACTGAAGCTTTCTTT.

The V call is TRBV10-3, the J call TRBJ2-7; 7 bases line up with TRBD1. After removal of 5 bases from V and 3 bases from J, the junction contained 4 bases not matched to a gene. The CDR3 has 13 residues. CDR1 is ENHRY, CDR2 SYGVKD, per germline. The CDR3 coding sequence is TGTGCCATCAGTCGGGACAGAAGCTACGAGCAGTACTTC. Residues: CAISRDRSYEQYF.

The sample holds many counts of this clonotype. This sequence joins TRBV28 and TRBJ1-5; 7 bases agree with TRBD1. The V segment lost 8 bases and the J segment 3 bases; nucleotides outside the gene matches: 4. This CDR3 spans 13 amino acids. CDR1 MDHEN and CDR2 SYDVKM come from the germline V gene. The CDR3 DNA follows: TGTGCCAGCCAGGGACAGCTCAATCAGCCCCAGCATTTT. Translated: CASQGQLNQPQHF.

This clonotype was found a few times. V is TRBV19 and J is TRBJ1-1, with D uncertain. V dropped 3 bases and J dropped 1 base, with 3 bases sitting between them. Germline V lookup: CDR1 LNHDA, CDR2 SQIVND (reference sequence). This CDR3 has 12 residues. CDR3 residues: CASSIWNTEAFF. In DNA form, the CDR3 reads TGTGCCAGTAGTATTTGGAACACTGAAGCTTTCTTT. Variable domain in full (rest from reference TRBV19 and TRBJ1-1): DGGITQSPKYLFRKEGQNVTLSCEQNLNHDAMYWYRQDPGQGLRLIYYSQIVNDFQKGDIAEGYSVSREKKESFPLTVTSAQKNPTAFYLCASSIWNTEAFFGQGTRLTVV.

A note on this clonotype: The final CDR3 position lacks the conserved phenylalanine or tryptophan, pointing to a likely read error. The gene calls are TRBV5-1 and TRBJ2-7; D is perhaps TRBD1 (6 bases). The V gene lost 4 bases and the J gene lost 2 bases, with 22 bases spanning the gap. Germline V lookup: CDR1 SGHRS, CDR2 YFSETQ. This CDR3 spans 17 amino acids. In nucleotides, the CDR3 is TGCGCCAGCAGCGTGGGAGTCTTTGGGGGCTATCCCTACGAGCAGTACTCC. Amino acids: CASSVGVFGGYPYEQYS.

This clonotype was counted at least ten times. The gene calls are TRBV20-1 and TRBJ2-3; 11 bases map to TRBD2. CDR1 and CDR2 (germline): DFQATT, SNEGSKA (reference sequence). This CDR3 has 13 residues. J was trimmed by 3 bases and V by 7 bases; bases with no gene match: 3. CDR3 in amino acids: CSERLAGTDTQYF. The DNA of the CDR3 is TGCAGTGAAAGACTAGCGGGAACAGATACGCAGTATTTT.

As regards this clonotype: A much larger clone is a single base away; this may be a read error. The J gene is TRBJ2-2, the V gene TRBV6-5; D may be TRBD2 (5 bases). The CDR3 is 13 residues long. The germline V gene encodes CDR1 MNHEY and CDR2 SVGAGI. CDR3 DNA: TGTGCCAGCAGAGGACTGAACACCGGGGAGCTGGTTTTT. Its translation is CASRGLNTGELVF.

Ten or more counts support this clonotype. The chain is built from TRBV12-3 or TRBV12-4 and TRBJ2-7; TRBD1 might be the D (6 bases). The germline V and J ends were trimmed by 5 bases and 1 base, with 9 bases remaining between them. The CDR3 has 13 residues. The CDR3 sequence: CASSMGASYEQYF. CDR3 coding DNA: TGTGCCAGCAGTATGGGGGCATCCTACGAGCAGTACTTC.

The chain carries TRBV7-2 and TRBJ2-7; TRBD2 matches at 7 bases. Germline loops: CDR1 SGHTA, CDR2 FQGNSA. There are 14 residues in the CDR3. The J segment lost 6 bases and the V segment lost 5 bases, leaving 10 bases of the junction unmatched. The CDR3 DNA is TGTGCCAGCAGCATATCTGTAGGCGGGAGCGAGCAGTACTTC. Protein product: CASSISVGGSEQYF.

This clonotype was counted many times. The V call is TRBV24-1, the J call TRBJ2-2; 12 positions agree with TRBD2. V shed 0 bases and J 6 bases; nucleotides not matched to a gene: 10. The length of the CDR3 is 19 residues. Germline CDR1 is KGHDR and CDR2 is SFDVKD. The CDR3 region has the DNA TGTGCCACCAGTGATTTGCATCCTAGCGGGAGGGCCGGGTCCGGGGAGCTGTTTTTT. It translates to CATSDLHPSGRAGSGELFF.